This T cell receptor beta chain originates from a study of blood T cells in healthy people across ages. Study outcomes and limitations: Estimated diversity, derived from one million T cells, was regarded as an underestimate.

Aged roughly 6 to 95, donors were systemically healthy Caucasians from Russia. The V segment lost 4 bases and the J segment 2 bases; nucleotides outside the gene matches: 3. This CDR3 comprises 16 residues. The V gene's germline CDR1 is KGHDR and CDR2 SFDVKD. Concerning this clonotype: As yet, its antigen is unknown.

The second PCR ran about 6 to 12 cycles with a sample-barcoded 5' primer and J-beta primers. In TCRdb, the 5' RACE reads were re-called with MiXCR into one record per CDR3 protein. The table lists hundreds of thousands of distinct CDR3 sequences, about 25% of them singletons, with more than 8% in the top ten. These data also featured in a second study, about T cells of mothers and their children. That paper adds: Per child, 2.5 million to 3.5 million TCR beta CDR3 reads were obtained, against over 9 million per mother.

This clonotype originated in a boy aged 10-17 years in good health. Sequences were obtained from blood. The genes are TRBV24-1 and TRBJ2-1; TRBD2 agrees at 11 bases. Written as DNA, the CDR3 is TGTGCCACCAGTGAGTCGACTAGCGGGGCCTACAATGAGCAGTTCTTC. It translates to CATSESTSGAYNEQFF.